This T cell receptor (beta chain) originates from a study of response to subunit inactivated influenza vaccine. General study results and limits: That few new T cells are recruited by each seasonal influenza vaccination was the authors' suggestion.

This CDR3 is 15 amino acids long. The germline gives CDR1 SGHTA, CDR2 FQGNSA. V gave up 0 bases and J gave up 7 bases; unmatched junction bases: 5. TCRdb fed the RT-PCR reads into MiXCR, producing one record per CDR3 protein. The sample contains a few hundred thousand distinct CDR3 sequences, 13% to 15% of which appear only once. In regard to this clonotype: The antigen is not known.

The V call is TRBV7-2, the J call TRBJ1-4, with 7 bases aligning to TRBD1. The TCR was taken from a man aged 50-59 years who received an inactivated influenza vaccine. The sample was PBMCs from blood, taken 11 to 12 days after vaccination. CDR3 in amino acids: CASSLAAGGGEKLFF. The CDR3 coding sequence is TGTGCCAGCAGCTTAGCAGCAGGGGGGGGTGAAAAACTGTTTTTT.